Listed here is a single T cell receptor beta chain. Its recognized antigen is unknown. No much larger clone is present one base from it, and per-base qualities are unavailable. These data originate in a study of blood T cell repertoires in COVID-19 (dated by TCRdb to 2018 to 2020). For context, the study as a whole: Collaborator samples came from the United States, Italy and Spain and covered acute and convalescent phases of COVID-19. The material from the prospective study consisted of cDNA or gDNA derived from T cells, B-cell-depleted T cells, or PBMCs. Deeply sampled blood TCRbeta repertoires from subjects exposed to, actively infected with, or recovered from COVID-19 were included in the dataset. The repertoires were made available in a free public database intended to serve as a resource for research on the immune response to SARS-CoV-2. The samples were drawn from the first 160 participants of the ongoing ImmuneRACE study and from more than 1,000 subjects provided by 6 global collaborators. A de-identified subject ID, COVID-19 status, age in years and sex were almost always included in the sample metadata. Where available, HLA class I and class II types were obtained from metadata supplied by the sample provider rather than from assay-based typing.

TCRbeta CDR3 regions were amplified from genomic DNA by means of the immunoSEQ Assay, a bias-controlled multiplex PCR. As for the authors' bioinformatics: Nucleated cell counts per sample were estimated from amplification of reference gene primers within the assay. Sequence reads were collapsed and filtered to measure the absolute abundance of every unique TCRbeta CDR3 rearrangement. For each sample, productive Simpson clonality was calculated by taking the square root of Simpson's diversity index across productive rearrangements. Drawn from immuneACCESS, this table holds only the in-frame rearrangements with V and J called that TCRdb kept. Clones are partly lost; checked studies trace under half to an unresolved V gene and leave the rest unexplained. V, J and clone size are those of that table, while D and trimming were read from the DNA. A total of about 170,000 clones appear in this sample, roughly 80% of them only once. Roughly 3% of the sample belongs to the ten largest clones.

The germline V gene (reference sequence) supplies CDR1 LNHDA and CDR2 SQIVND. V is cut back by 6 bases and J by 4 bases, with 12 bases in the junction unmatched. The CDR3 sequence holds 16 residues, the cysteine and phenylalanine included. Only the CDR3 DNA stays, 48 bases, in frame from base 1. What the work shows at the level of the full study, not this receptor alone: Clinical and demographic metadata were provided uncurated, with the amount varying by source and participant.

Whole blood was collected in K2EDTA tubes by collaborating institutions according to the institutions' own protocols. For TCRbeta analysis, collaborators shipped samples as frozen whole blood, isolated PBMCs, or DNA extracted from either of those sample types. This sequence originates from a human donor with acute or convalescent COVID-19. The donor label of this sample is uncertain. The sequencing sample was made of peripheral blood. The chain joins TRBV19 to TRBJ2-7; TRBD1 fits 10 bases in the junction. Here the CDR3 is given as CASRNRADRGIYEQYF. The base sequence is TGTGCCAGTAGGAACCGGGCGGACAGGGGGATTTACGAGCAGTACTTC.